This T cell receptor (beta chain) was obtained from a study of cytomegalovirus exposure and HLA in healthy donors. Study-level findings and limits: In a later analysis, the majority of CMV-associated beta chains seemingly showed HLA restriction. A reported reduction in N-insertions relative to the roughly 700-donor mean was seen in an Asian-associated ancestry cluster in a later analysis.

60 Vbeta and 13 Jbeta primers were used in PCR. Some clones are missing from TCRdb's copy, which holds only in-frame ones; the method was immunoSEQ multiplex PCR. Recorded for this sample: 200,000 to 250,000 clones. CDR1 is MNHEY, CDR2 SMNVEV, per germline (reference sequence). V dropped 3 bases and J dropped 4 bases, with 17 bases sitting between them. The CDR3 runs to 16 residues. A note on this clone: What it binds is not known.

The sequenced sample consisted of PBMCs. The sequence derives from a girl aged 2 to 10 in good health and CMV-seropositive. The J gene is TRBJ2-3, the V gene TRBV27, with D tentatively TRBD2 (6 bases). CDR3 sequence: CASSFYLGSGADTQYF. The DNA of the CDR3 is TGTGCCAGCAGTTTCTACCTCGGGAGTGGCGCAGATACGCAGTATTTT.